Given below is one T cell receptor beta chain in context. Its antigen is not known. The CDR3 consists of 14 residues. With V trimmed by 0 bases and J by 7 bases, 2 bases remained unmatched. Per the germline V gene, CDR1 is DFQATT and CDR2 is SNEGSKA (reference sequence). These data come from a study of T cell repertoires in cytomegalovirus infection. The overall study: Carrying CMV and the relevant HLA type showed in public TCR beta signatures.

Study findings and constraints: The ex vivo response showed dominance by HLA-C-restricted CMV-specific TCR beta clonotypes.

TCRdb processed the reads anew with MiXCR; each CDR3 protein has one entry. The sample records around 440,000 distinct CDR3 sequences, 11% being singletons. The TCR was taken from a human donor in good health (CMV status not recorded). Some clones in this sample may be carry-over from other donors' samples. V and J are TRBV20-1 and TRBJ2-1; 11 positions agree with TRBD2. Sequences were obtained from PBMCs. In nucleotides, the CDR3 is TGCAGTGCTAGAGATCTAGCGGGGGGAAATGAGCAGTTCTTC. It is translated as CSARDLAGGNEQFF.